These 27 T cell receptor beta chains were sequenced from one sample in a study of regulatory T cells in long-lasting Graves disease. The time point was: newly diagnosed GD, antithyroid drugs for less than 3 months. RNA from PBMCs was the source of the TCR library. Both iRepertoire HTBI primers and Arm-PCR of CDR3 regions were used to build the TCR beta libraries. TCRdb re-called the multiplex PCR reads with MiXCR, one entry per CDR3 protein. The repertoire consists of about 460,000 distinct CDR3 sequences, with around 15% occurring once and the leading ten covering under 20%. The sample was also reused in another study, on T cells in Graves' hyperthyroidism and ophthalmopathy.

The sample consisted of peripheral blood mononuclear cells (PBMCs), taken at new diagnosis, from a patient treated with antithyroid drugs. The receptors derive from a woman between 45 and 60 years old with Graves disease.

This clonotype was detected ten times or more. This sequence joins TRBV29-1 and TRBJ2-3, with TRBD1 identical over 7 bases. The V gene end was trimmed by 8 bases and the J gene end by 0 bases; junction bases not matched to a gene: 8. This CDR3 region has 14 residues. Germline values: CDR1 SQVTM, CDR2 ANQGSEA. CDR3 nucleotides: TGCAGCTCGGGACAGCTTTCCAGCACAGATACGCAGTATTTT. Protein: CSSGQLSSTDTQYF.

This clonotype has at least ten counts. This chain joins TRBV5-6 and TRBJ2-3, with 9 bases fitting TRBD1. CDR3 length: 19 amino acids. Germline CDR1 reads SGHDT; CDR2 reads YYEEEE. The V gene end was trimmed by 2 bases and the J gene end by 2 bases; junction bases not matched to a gene: 15. CDR3 loop: CASSFPGTGRGEDTDTQYF. The CDR3, as DNA: TGTGCCAGCAGCTTCCCCGGGACAGGGAGAGGTGAGGACACAGATACGCAGTATTTT.

In this sample, this clonotype turned up a few times. The chain recombines TRBV9 with TRBJ2-7; D ambiguous. There are 14 residues in the CDR3. Deletions cut 0 bases from V and 2 bases from J, with 9 bases between. Germline CDR1 is SGDLS and CDR2 is YYNGEE. The CDR3 is CASSVARQPYEQYF. The CDR3 bases are TGTGCCAGCAGCGTAGCGCGGCAGCCCTACGAGCAGTACTTC. The full variable domain, with the rest looked up from reference TRBV9 and TRBJ2-7, is DSGVTQTPKHLITATGQRVTLRCSPRSGDLSVYWYQQSLDQGLQFLIQYYNGEERAKGNILERFSAQQFPDLHSELNLSSLELGDSALYFCASSVARQPYEQYFGPGTRLTVT.

The rearrangement links TRBV6-5 to TRBJ1-6; 10 positions match TRBD1. Unmatched junction bases numbered 9, after V lost 2 bases and J lost 8 bases. CDR1 is MNHEY, CDR2 SVGAGI, per germline. This CDR3 has 17 amino acids. The CDR3 DNA reads as TGTGCCAGCAGTTACCCGTCCGGGACAGGGGAGGATTCACCCCTCCACTTT. It translates to CASSYPSGTGEDSPLHF.

This clonotype was seen a few times. V gene TRBV11-2 combines with J gene TRBJ2-1; no firm D call. The ends were cut back, 2 bases at V and 2 bases at J, with 10 bases in the middle. CDR1 is SGHAT, CDR2 FQNNGV, per germline. The CDR3 has 15 residues. The CDR3 is CASSLMVGTYNEQFF. The DNA of the CDR3 is TGTGCCAGCAGCTTAATGGTGGGTACCTACAATGAGCAGTTCTTC.

This clonotype was counted only a few times. The chain combines TRBV28 with TRBJ1-6; 10 bases align to TRBD1. J gave up 13 bases and V 3 bases, and 9 bases lay outside the gene matches. The V gene's germline CDR1 is MDHEN and CDR2 SYDVKM. The CDR3 length is 15 residues. In nucleotides, the CDR3 is TGTGCCAGCAGTTTCCCCGGGACAGGGGCCTCCCCCCTCCACTTT. This translates into CASSFPGTGASPLHF.

Only a few counts were recorded for this clonotype. The chain combines TRBV29-1 with TRBJ2-1; weak D call: TRBD1 (6 bases). The germline V and J ends were trimmed by 6 bases and 5 bases, with 17 bases remaining between them. The CDR3 is 14 residues long. The germline CDR1 and CDR2 sequences are SQVTM and ANQGSEA. The CDR3 region is CSVLLGQGNNEQFF. DNA for the CDR3: TGCAGCGTCCTTTTGGGGCAGGGGAACAATGAGCAGTTCTTC.

The J gene is TRBJ2-4, the V gene TRBV2; D remains ambiguous. Trimming stripped 3 bases from V and 6 bases from J, with 12 bases between. Germline V gene data show CDR1 as SNHLY and CDR2 as FYNNEI. This CDR3 region has 14 residues. CDR3 sequence (DNA): TGTGCCAGCAGTGACGGGTTGTGGGGAAACATTCAGTACTTC. Its protein is CASSDGLWGNIQYF.

At least ten counts were recorded for this clonotype. V usage is TRBV6-2 or TRBV6-3 and J usage is TRBJ1-6; the match to TRBD1 covers 7 bases. The CDR3 extends over 16 amino acids. Trimming cost V 5 bases and J 5 bases; bases outside gene matches: 9. Germline V gene lookup returns CDR1 MNHEY and CDR2 SVGEGT. CDR3 loop: CASSASDRADNSPLHF. The CDR3 nucleotides are TGTGCCAGCAGTGCGTCCGACAGGGCTGATAATTCACCCCTCCACTTT.

This clonotype occurred many times. CDR3 DNA: TGTGCCAGCAGTGAAGCTCAGGGGGCGATCGGCTACACCTTC. As protein: CASSEAQGAIGYTF. The chain couples TRBV2 to TRBJ1-2; 8 bases align to TRBD1. CDR1 and CDR2 (germline): SNHLY, FYNNEI. This CDR3 region has 14 residues. With V trimmed by 0 bases and J by 8 bases, 5 bases remained unmatched.

This clonotype showed up many times. The CDR3: CAGKRLTGYGYTF. The CDR3 nucleotides are TGTGCCGGAAAGAGGTTGACGGGCTATGGCTACACCTTC. The chain is built from TRBV28 and TRBJ1-2, with D unclear. V was shortened by 11 bases and J by 4 bases, with 17 bases between the two germline ends. Per the germline V gene, CDR1 is MDHEN and CDR2 is SYDVKM. The CDR3 covers 13 residues.

The CDR3 sequence: CASSLRGGGSYEQYF. In DNA form, the CDR3 reads TGTGCCAGCAGCTTACGGGGAGGGGGCTCCTACGAGCAGTACTTC. The rearrangement links TRBV7-3 to TRBJ2-7, with a tentative D call TRBD2 (7 bases). The germline V gene encodes CDR1 SGHTA and CDR2 FQGTGA. V was shortened by 2 bases and J by 0 bases, with 11 bases between the two germline ends. The CDR3 is 15 amino acids.

This chain joins TRBV5-1 and TRBJ2-7, with a tentative D call TRBD1 (5 bases). Trimming shortened V by 3 bases and J by 2 bases, and 18 bases separated the two germline ends. Germline V gene data show CDR1 as SGHRS and CDR2 as YFSETQ. The CDR3 sequence is 16 residues long. CDR3 amino acids: CASSSPPKGDAYEQYF. CDR3 DNA: TGCGCCAGCAGCTCCCCCCCGAAAGGGGATGCCTACGAGCAGTACTTC.

The rearrangement uses TRBV29-1 and TRBJ2-7; D might be TRBD1 (6 bases). Germline V gene data show CDR1 as SQVTM and CDR2 as ANQGSEA. This CDR3 comprises 15 residues. V lost 1 base and J lost 4, with 17 bases in between. The CDR3 coding sequence is TGCAGCGTTGAAGTGGGAACAGGGTCGGCGTACGAGCAGTACTTC. Protein: CSVEVGTGSAYEQYF.

In its sample, this clonotype was seen many times. The V gene is TRBV28, the J gene TRBJ2-7; 8 nucleotides match TRBD2. Germline CDR1 reads MDHEN; CDR2 reads SYDVKM. With 4 bases clipped from V and 4 bases from J, the junction kept 12 bases outside the gene matches. This CDR3 is built from 16 residues. CDR3 sequence reads: CASSSPGSSGVYEQYF. The CDR3, as DNA: TGTGCCAGCAGTTCCCCGGGAAGTAGCGGGGTTTACGAGCAGTACTTC.

There are a few counts of this clonotype. The chain recombines TRBV11-2 with TRBJ1-4, with D unresolved. The CDR3 is 14 amino acids. The V end lost 4 bases, the J end lost 7 bases, and 13 bases lay between the germline ends. The germline gives CDR1 SGHAT, CDR2 FQNNGV. CDR3 coding DNA: TGTGCCAGCAGCTCACGGCCCAAAGCTGAAAAACTGTTTTTT. It translates to CASSSRPKAEKLFF.

This clonotype was detected ten times or more. The chain joins TRBV7-9 to TRBJ2-3; D not certain. Germline lookup yields CDR1 SEHNR and CDR2 FQNEAQ (reference sequence). The CDR3 runs 14 residues. Between the trimmed V and J ends, which lost 1 base and 1 base, there was a span of 6 bases. The CDR3 loop is CASSLVPGTDTQYF. The CDR3 nucleotides are TGTGCCAGCAGCTTAGTCCCAGGCACAGATACGCAGTATTTT.

The sample holds many counts of this clonotype. The J gene is TRBJ2-1, the V gene TRBV11-2; D not resolved. This CDR3 is 15 amino acids long. Trimming removed 1 base from V and 7 bases from J, with 14 bases in between. CDR1 is SGHAT and CDR2 is FQNNGV in the germline V gene. The CDR3 DNA follows: TGTGCCAGCAGCTTAGGGTGGGCGGCGGTGAATGAGCAGTTCTTC. It is translated as CASSLGWAAVNEQFF.

Concerning this clonotype itself: It may be a read error: a sequence one base away is much more abundant. The chain is built from TRBV11-2 and TRBJ2-2; possible D gene TRBD1, 6 bases. CDR3 length: 15 residues. CDR1 and CDR2 from the germline V gene are SGHAT and FQNNGV. The CDR3 here is CAGSLVQGHTGELFF. In nucleotides, the CDR3 is TGTGCCGGCAGCTTAGTCCAGGGGCACACCGGGGAGCTGTTTTTT.

The chain employs TRBV27 and TRBJ2-1, with D possibly being TRBD2 (6 bases). Trimming left V 2 bases short and J 7 bases short, with 21 bases between. Germline lookup yields CDR1 MNHEY and CDR2 SMNVEV (reference sequence). CDR3 length: 17 amino acids. CDR3 bases: TGTGCCAGCAGTTTAGGGGGGAGTCAGGTTTTTCTTAATGAGCAGTTCTTC. Translation gives CASSLGGSQVFLNEQFF.

In its sample, this clonotype was seen many times. This rearrangement joins TRBV5-1 to TRBJ2-3; D uncertain. The ends were cut back, 0 bases at V and 2 bases at J, with 10 bases in the middle. Per the germline V gene, CDR1 is SGHRS and CDR2 is YFSETQ. The CDR3 has 15 residues. CDR3 region: CASSLDRLNTDTQYF. The CDR3 DNA is TGCGCCAGCAGCTTGGACAGATTAAACACAGATACGCAGTATTTT.

V gene TRBV28 combines with J gene TRBJ1-1; D unclear. CDR3 length: 14 amino acids. With 6 bases removed from V and 4 bases from J, the gap between germline ends came to 15 bases. Germline CDR1 MDHEN, CDR2 SYDVKM. This chain's CDR3 is CASSPEGKFTEAFF. The CDR3 region has the DNA TGTGCCAGCAGCCCAGAGGGAAAGTTCACTGAAGCTTTCTTT.

This chain uses TRBV6-4 with TRBJ2-3; 9 positions match TRBD2. Germline CDR1 is MRHNA and CDR2 is SNTAGT. The CDR3 totals 16 residues. V was pared by 5 bases and J by 4 bases, with 10 bases of the junction left unmatched. The CDR3 nucleotides read TGTGCCAGCAGTTCCGGGGTAGCGGGAGAGTCAGATACGCAGTATTTT. Amino acid sequence: CASSSGVAGESDTQYF.

This clonotype appeared a few times. The chain has TRBV10-1 and TRBJ2-3, with TRBD2 matching 12 bases. This CDR3 has 19 amino acids. Looked up from germline, CDR1 is WNHNN and CDR2 is SYGVQD (reference sequence). With 2 bases clipped from V and 4 bases from J, the junction kept 13 bases outside the gene matches. This CDR3 reads CASSEVPPSASGRADTQYF. The DNA for the CDR3 is TGCGCCAGCAGTGAGGTCCCCCCCTCGGCTAGCGGGAGGGCAGATACGCAGTATTTT.

This clonotype was detected ten times or more. The chain has TRBV6-2 or TRBV6-3 and TRBJ2-3, with D possibly being TRBD2 (6 bases). Between the trimmed V and J ends, which lost 3 bases and 4 bases, there was a span of 11 bases. CDR3 length: 14 residues. Germline values: CDR1 MNHEY, CDR2 SVGEGT. The CDR3 protein is CASSYSGEADTQYF. Written as DNA, the CDR3 is TGTGCCAGCAGTTATTCGGGGGAAGCAGATACGCAGTATTTT.

This clonotype was recorded at least ten times. The chain's CDR3 is CASSGYGTGCCTEAFF. The CDR3 DNA reads TGTGCCAGTAGCGGGTACGGGACAGGGTGTTGTACTGAAGCTTTCTTT. The chain recombines TRBV19 with TRBJ1-1; TRBD1 matches 9 bases. Germline V gene lookup returns CDR1 LNHDA and CDR2 SQIVND (reference sequence). J lost 5 bases, V lost 6 bases, and 13 bases had no gene match. This CDR3 comprises 16 residues.

The gene calls are TRBV7-2 and TRBJ1-4; 8 nucleotides match TRBD1. V shed 3 bases and J 4 bases; nucleotides not matched to a gene: 10. Germline V gene sequence: CDR1 SGHTA, CDR2 FQGNSA. CDR3 length: 17 residues. CDR3 region: CASSLRVIGQGNEKLFF. The CDR3 DNA reads as TGTGCCAGCAGCTTGCGGGTGATAGGACAGGGTAATGAAAAACTGTTTTTT.